This T cell receptor (beta chain) was recorded in a study of blood T cell repertoires in COVID-19. Trimming took off 3 bases at V and 7 bases at J, with 15 bases between the two ends. Germline V gene lookup returns CDR1 MGHRA and CDR2 YSYEKL. The CDR3 extends over 14 amino acids. Only in-frame clones appear in the TCRdb table, and some are missing; sequencing was by immunoSEQ multiplex PCR. The data contain about 200,000 clones, 65% to 85% of them singletons. For recovered donors of Cohort 3, there were two negative PCRs, clearance, or symptom resolution. The chain uses TRBV4-1 and TRBJ2-5; D is perhaps TRBD1 (5 bases). The sequence came from a man aged 35 to 55 who had recovered from COVID-19. The sequenced sample consisted of PBMCs or T cells enriched from blood (not recorded which). This CDR3 is CASSQGQVLGTQYF. The CDR3 region has the DNA TGCGCCAGCAGCCAGGGGCAGGTTTTGGGGACCCAGTACTTC.